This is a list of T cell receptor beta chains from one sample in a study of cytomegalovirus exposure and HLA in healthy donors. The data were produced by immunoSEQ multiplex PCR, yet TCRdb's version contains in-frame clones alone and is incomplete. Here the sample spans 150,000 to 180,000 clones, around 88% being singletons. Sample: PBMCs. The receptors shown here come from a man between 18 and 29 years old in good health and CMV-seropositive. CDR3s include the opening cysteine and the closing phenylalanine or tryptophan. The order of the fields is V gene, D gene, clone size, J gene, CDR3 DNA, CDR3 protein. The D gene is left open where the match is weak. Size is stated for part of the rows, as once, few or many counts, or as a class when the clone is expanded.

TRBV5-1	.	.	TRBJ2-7	TGCGCCAGCAGCGATTCGGGACTTACCTACGAGCAGTACTTC	CASSDSGLTYEQYF
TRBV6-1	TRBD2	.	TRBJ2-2	TGTGCCAGCAGTGAAGGGGGGGAGGGGAACACCGGGGAGCTGTTTTTT	CASSEGGEGNTGELFF
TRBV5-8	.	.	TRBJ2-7	TGTGCCAGCAGCGGGGGGGGGCTAGCGAGCCCCTACGAGCAGTACTTC	CASSGGGLASPYEQYF
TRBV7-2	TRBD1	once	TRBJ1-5	TGTGCCAGCAGCTCGTCTCGGGACAGGGCAAATCAGCCCCAGCATTTT	CASSSSRDRANQPQHF
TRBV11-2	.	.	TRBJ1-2	TGTGCCAGCAGCTCATCTAGGGGCGGGGATGGCTACACCTTC	CASSSSRGGDGYTF
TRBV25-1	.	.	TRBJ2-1	TGTGCCAGCAGTGAATGGGGACTCTCAGAGCAGTTCTTC	CASSEWGLSEQFF
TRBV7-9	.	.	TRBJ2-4	TGTGCCAGCAGCTTTACAGGCCAGGCGGACATTCAGTACTTC	CASSFTGQADIQYF
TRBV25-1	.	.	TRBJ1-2	TGTGCCAGCAGGGAGGGGGGGAAGCATGGCTACACCTTC	CASREGGKHGYTF
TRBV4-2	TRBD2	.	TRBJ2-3	TGTGCCAGCAGCCAAGTGCGGGAGGCTCAGTATTTT	CASSQVREAQYF
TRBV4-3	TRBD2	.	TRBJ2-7	TGCGCCAGCAGCCAAGATAGAGCCGTAAGGGAGGGGCAGTACTTC	CASSQDRAVREGQYF
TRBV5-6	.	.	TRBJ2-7	TGTGCCAGCAACTACGGGACATCTACCGAGCAGTACTTC	CASNYGTSTEQYF
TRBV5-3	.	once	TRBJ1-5	TGTGCCAGAAGCTCCCCGGTCGGGCCCCAGCATTTT	CARSSPVGPQHF
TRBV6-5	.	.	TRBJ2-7	TGTGCCAGCAGTTCCAGGGCCCAAACATCCTACGAGCAGTACTTC	CASSSRAQTSYEQYF
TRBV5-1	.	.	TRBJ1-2	TGCGCCAGCAGCTTGAAGCCAGGGTACTATGGCTACACCTTC	CASSLKPGYYGYTF
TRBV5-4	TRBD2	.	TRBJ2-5	TGTGCCAGCAGCTTGCGGCTAGCGGGGGGCCAAGAGACCCAGTACTTC	CASSLRLAGGQETQYF
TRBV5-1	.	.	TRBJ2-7	TGCGCCAGCAGCTTGGCGAGAGGGGGCTACGAGCAGTACTTC	CASSLARGGYEQYF
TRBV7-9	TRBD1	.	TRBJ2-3	TGTGCCAGCAGCCCGACAGGGCTCGGGACAGATACGCAGTATTTT	CASSPTGLGTDTQYF
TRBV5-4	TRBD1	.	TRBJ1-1	TGTGCCAGCAGCCCTGGAGGCTCAGGGGGCACTGAAGCTTTCTTT	CASSPGGSGGTEAFF
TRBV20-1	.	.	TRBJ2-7	TGCAGTGCTAGTTTGCCGGCAGGACAGTACTTC	CSASLPAGQYF
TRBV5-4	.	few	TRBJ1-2	TGTGCCAGCTCCACGGGAACCCTAGGAGCTAACTATGGCTACACCTTC	CASSTGTLGANYGYTF
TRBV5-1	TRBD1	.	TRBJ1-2	TGCGCCAGCAGCTTGGCCGGGACAGGGGGCTATGGCTACACCTTC	CASSLAGTGGYGYTF
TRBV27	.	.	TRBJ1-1	TGTGCCAGCAGTTTATATGTAGGGGACTGGGACACTGAAGCTTTCTTT	CASSLYVGDWDTEAFF
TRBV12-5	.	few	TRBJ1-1	TGTGCTAGTGGACGAGACAGGATTGAAGCTTTCTTT	CASGRDRIEAFF
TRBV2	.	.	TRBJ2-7	TGTGCCAGCAGTGAAAACGGGGAGGACGAGCAGTACTTC	CASSENGEDEQYF
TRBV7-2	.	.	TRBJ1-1	TGTGCCAGCAGCTTAGCTCTTACTACTGAAGCTTTCTTT	CASSLALTTEAFF
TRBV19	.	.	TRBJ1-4	TGTGCCAGTAGTATAGTCCCGGGACATGTTGCAACTAATGAAAAACTGTTTTTT	CASSIVPGHVATNEKLFF
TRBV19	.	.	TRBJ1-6	TGTGCCAGTAGTCCGAGGTCGAACTCCTATAATTCACCCCTCCACTTT	CASSPRSNSYNSPLHF
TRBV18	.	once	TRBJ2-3	TGTGCCAGCTCACCGCTCGGGCAGGGCAGCACAGATACGCAGTATTTT	CASSPLGQGSTDTQYF